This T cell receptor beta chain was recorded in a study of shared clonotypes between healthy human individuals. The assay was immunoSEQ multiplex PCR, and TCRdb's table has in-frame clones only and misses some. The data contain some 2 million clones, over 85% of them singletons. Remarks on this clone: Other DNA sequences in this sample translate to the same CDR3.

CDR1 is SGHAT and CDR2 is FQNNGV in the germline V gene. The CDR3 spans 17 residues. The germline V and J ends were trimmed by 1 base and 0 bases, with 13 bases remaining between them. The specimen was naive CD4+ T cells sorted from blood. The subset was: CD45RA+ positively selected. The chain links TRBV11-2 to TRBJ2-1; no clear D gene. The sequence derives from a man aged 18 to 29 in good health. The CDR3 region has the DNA TGTGCCAGCAGCTTAGTAGGCGCGGCTAGCTCCTACAATGAGCAGTTCTTC. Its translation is CASSLVGAASSYNEQFF.